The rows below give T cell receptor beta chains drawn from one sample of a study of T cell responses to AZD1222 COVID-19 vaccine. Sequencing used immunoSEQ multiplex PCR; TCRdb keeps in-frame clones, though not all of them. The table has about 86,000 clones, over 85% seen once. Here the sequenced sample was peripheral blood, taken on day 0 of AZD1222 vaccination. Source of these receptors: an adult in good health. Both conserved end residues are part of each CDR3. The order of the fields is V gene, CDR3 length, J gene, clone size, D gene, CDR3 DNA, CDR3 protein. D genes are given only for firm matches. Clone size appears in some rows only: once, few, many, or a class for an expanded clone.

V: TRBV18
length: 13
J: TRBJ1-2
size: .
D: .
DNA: TGTGCCAGCTCACCATCCCAGGAGAAGGGCTACACCTTC
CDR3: CASSPSQEKGYTF

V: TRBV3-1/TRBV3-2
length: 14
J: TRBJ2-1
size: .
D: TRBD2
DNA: TGTGCCAGCAGCCGGACTAGCGAGTACAATGAGCAGTTCTTC
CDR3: CASSRTSEYNEQFF

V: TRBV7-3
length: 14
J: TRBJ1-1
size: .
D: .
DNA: TGTGCCAGCAGCTTATTGGGTTCGAACACTGAAGCTTTCTTT
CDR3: CASSLLGSNTEAFF

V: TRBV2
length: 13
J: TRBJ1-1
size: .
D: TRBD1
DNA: TGTGCCAGCAGGGAAGACAGGGGCCCTGAAGCTTTCTTT
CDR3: CASREDRGPEAFF

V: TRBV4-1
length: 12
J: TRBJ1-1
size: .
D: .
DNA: TGCGCCAGCAGCCCGAGGGGCACTGAAGCTTTCTTT
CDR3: CASSPRGTEAFF

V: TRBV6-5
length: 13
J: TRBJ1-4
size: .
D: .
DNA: TGTGCCAGCACCGGAAGGGTGTATGAAAAACTGTTTTTT
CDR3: CASTGRVYEKLFF

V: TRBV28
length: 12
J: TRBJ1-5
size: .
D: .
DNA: TGTGCCAGCAGACAGCGGAATCAGCCCCAGCATTTT
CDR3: CASRQRNQPQHF

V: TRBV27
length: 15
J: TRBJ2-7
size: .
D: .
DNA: TGTGCCAGCAGTTTATTAGGCCAGACGACCTACGAGCAGTACTTC
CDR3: CASSLLGQTTYEQYF

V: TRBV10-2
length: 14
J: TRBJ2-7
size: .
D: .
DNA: TGCGCCAGCAGTGATGGCAGGGGTCTCGACGAGCAGTACTTC
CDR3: CASSDGRGLDEQYF

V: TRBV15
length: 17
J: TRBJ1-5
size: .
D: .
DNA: TGTGCCACCAGCAGAGATCGGGGGAGTATTGACAATCAGCCCCAGCATTTT
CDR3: CATSRDRGSIDNQPQHF

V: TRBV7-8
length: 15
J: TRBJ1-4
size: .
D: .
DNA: TGTGCCAGCAGCGCAGGCTGGGACCATAGTTTTAAACTGTTTTTT
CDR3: CASSAGWDHSFKLFF

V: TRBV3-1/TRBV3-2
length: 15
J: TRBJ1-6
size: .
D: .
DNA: TGTGCCAGCAGCCAAGGAGGATCCTATAATTCACCCCTCCACTTT
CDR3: CASSQGGSYNSPLHF

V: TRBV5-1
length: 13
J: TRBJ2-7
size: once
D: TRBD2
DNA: TGCGCCAGCAGCCCGACTAGCGGGGGAGAGAAGTACTTC
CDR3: CASSPTSGGEKYF

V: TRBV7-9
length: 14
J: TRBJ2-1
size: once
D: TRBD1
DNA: TGTGCCAGCAGCTCTTCCGACAGGGACAATGAGCAGTTCTTC
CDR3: CASSSSDRDNEQFF

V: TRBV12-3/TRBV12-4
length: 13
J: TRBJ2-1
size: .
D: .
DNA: TGTGCCAGCAGTTTAGCGGTGGTGGGGGGGCAGTTCTTC
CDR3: CASSLAVVGGQFF

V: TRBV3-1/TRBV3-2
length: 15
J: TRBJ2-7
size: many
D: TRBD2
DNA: TGTGCCAGCAGCCAGACCACGGCGGGAGCTAACGAGCAGTACTTC
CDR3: CASSQTTAGANEQYF

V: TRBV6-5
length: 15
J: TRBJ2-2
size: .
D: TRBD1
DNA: TGTGCCAGCACCCCTAATGGACAGGGGAGCGGGGAGCTGTTTTTT
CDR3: CASTPNGQGSGELFF

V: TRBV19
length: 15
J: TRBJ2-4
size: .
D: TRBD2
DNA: TGTGCCAGTATGGGGCTAGCGGGAGTGGAAAACATTCAGTACTTC
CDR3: CASMGLAGVENIQYF

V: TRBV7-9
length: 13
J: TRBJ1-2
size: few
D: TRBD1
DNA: TGTGCCAGCACTGGCAGGGGGGGCGATGGCTACACCTTC
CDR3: CASTGRGGDGYTF

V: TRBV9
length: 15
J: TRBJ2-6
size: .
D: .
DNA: TGTGCCAGCAGCGTAGTCAGCTCTGGGGCCAACGTCCTGACTTTC
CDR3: CASSVVSSGANVLTF

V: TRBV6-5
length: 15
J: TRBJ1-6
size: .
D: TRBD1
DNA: TGTGCCAGCAGGGAGGACAGGGGCGGTAATTCACCCCTCCACTTT
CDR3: CASREDRGGNSPLHF

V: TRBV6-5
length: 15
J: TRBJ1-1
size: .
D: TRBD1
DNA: TGTGCCAGCAGTACTCACAGGGGAGGGAACACTGAAGCTTTCTTT
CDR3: CASSTHRGGNTEAFF

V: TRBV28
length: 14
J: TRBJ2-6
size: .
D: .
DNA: TGTGCCAGCATGGAGTACTCTGGGGCCAACGTCCTGACTTTC
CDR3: CASMEYSGANVLTF

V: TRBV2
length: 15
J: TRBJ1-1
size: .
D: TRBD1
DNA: TGTGCCAGCAAATTACAGGGGGCTAGGAACACTGAAGCTTTCTTT
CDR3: CASKLQGARNTEAFF

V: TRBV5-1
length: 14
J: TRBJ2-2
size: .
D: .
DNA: TGCGCCAGCAGCCACTCGCCAGGAACCGGGGAGCTGTTTTTT
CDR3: CASSHSPGTGELFF

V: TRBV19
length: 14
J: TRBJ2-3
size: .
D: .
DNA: TGTGCCAGTAGTTACGGGGGGCCCACAGATACGCAGTATTTT
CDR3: CASSYGGPTDTQYF

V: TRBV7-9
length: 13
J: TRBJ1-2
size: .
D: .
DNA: TGTGCCAGCAGCCTTGACAGAGTATATGGCTACACCTTC
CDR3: CASSLDRVYGYTF

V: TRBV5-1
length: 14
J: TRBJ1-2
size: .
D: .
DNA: TGCGCCAGCAGCTATGAAACAGGGATGGATGGCTACACCTTC
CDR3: CASSYETGMDGYTF

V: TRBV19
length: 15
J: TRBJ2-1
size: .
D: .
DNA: TGTGCCAGTAGTGGGAGACGGTCTACCCACAATGAGCAGTTCTTC
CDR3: CASSGRRSTHNEQFF

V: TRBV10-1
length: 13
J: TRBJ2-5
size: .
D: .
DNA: TGCGCCAGCTCCGGGCCCTCCCGGGAGACCCAGTACTTC
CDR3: CASSGPSRETQYF

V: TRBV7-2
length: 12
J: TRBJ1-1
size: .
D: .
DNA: TGTGCCAGCAGCTCGGTAGGAAAAGGGGCTTTCTTT
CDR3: CASSSVGKGAFF

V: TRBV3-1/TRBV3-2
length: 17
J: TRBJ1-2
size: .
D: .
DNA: TGTGCCAGCAGCCATAATTTCGCGAAGAATACTAACTATGGCTACACCTTC
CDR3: CASSHNFAKNTNYGYTF

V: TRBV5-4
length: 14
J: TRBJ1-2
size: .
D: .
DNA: TGTGCCAGCAGCTTGTTAGGGGCGAAGGATGGCTACACCTTC
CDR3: CASSLLGAKDGYTF

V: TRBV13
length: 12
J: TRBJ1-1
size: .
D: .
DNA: TGTGCCAGCAGCTTAGTCTTCGCTGAAGCTTTCTTT
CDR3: CASSLVFAEAFF

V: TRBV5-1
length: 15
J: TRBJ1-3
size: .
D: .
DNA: TGCGCCAGCAGCTTGGCCCTAACAGGGAGCAACACCATATATTTT
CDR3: CASSLALTGSNTIYF

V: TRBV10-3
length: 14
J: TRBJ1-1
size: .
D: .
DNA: TGTGCCATCAGTGAGGGGGGGTCGAGGACTGAAGCTTTCTTT
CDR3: CAISEGGSRTEAFF

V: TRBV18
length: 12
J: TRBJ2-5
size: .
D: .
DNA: TGTGCCAGCTCACCGTTCGAAGAGACCCAGTACTTC
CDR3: CASSPFEETQYF

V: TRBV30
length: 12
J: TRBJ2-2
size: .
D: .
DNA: TGTGCCTGGGCCCGAGGGGGCGGGGAGCTGTTTTTT
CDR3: CAWARGGGELFF

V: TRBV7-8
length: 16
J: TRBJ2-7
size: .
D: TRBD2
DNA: TGTGCCAGCAGCCTCCGACTAGCGGGGGGGCCGTACGAGCAGTACTTC
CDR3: CASSLRLAGGPYEQYF

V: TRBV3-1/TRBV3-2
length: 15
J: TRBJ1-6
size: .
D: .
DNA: TGTGCCAGCAGCCTCCCGGGACCTAATAATTCACCCCTCCACTTT
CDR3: CASSLPGPNNSPLHF

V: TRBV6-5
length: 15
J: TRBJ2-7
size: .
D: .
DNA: TGTGCCAGCAGTTACTCGATCCAGGGGCTTTACGAGCAGTACTTC
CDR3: CASSYSIQGLYEQYF

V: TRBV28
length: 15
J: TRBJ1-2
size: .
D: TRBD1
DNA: TGTGCCAGCAGGGGGGACAGGGGGTCGACGGATGGCTACACCTTC
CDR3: CASRGDRGSTDGYTF

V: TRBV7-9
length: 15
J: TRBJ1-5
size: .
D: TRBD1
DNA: TGTGCCAGCAGCTCCGCAGGGGGGCTGGAGCAGCCCCAGCATTTT
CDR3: CASSSAGGLEQPQHF

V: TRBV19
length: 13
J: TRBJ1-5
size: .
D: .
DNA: TGTGCCAGCTCGCTCGGTGTGGATCAGCCCCAGCATTTT
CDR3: CASSLGVDQPQHF

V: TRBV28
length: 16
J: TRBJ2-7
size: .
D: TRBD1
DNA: TGTGCCAGCAGTTTAGAGGTAGAGACAGGGGGAGGCGAGCAGTACTTC
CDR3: CASSLEVETGGGEQYF

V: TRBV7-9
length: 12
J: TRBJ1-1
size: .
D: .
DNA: TGTGCCAGCAGGGCCCTAGGGACTGAAGCTTTCTTT
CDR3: CASRALGTEAFF

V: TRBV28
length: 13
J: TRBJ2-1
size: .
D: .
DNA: TGTGCCACCGAGCGGGTCTTAGACAATGAGCAGTTCTTC
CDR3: CATERVLDNEQFF

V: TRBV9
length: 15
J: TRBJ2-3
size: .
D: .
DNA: TGTGCCAGCAGCCCGGAAGGGGCCCCCACAGATACGCAGTATTTT
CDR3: CASSPEGAPTDTQYF

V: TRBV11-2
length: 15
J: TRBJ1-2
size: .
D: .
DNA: TGTGCCAGCAGCTTAGACTGGGGTTCCGGCTATGGCTACACCTTC
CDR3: CASSLDWGSGYGYTF

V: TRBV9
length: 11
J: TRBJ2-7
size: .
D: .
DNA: TGTGCCAGCAGCGCAGGCTACGAGCAGTACTTC
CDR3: CASSAGYEQYF

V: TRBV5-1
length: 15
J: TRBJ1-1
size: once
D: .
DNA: TGCGCCAGCAGCCCCTGGGCCCCTATGGACACTGAAGCTTTCTTT
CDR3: CASSPWAPMDTEAFF

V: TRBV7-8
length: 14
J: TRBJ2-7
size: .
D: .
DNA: TGTGCCAGCAGTTGGCGACGGGATTTCGCCGAGCAGTACTTC
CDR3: CASSWRRDFAEQYF

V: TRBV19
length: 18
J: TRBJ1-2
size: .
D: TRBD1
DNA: TGTGCCAGTAGTACAAGGGGACAGGATTCTCCCAAGGGCTATGGCTACACCTTC
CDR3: CASSTRGQDSPKGYGYTF

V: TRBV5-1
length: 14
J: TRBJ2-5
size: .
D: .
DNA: TGCGCCAGCAGCTTGGCGCAGGGACGAGAGACCCAGTACTTC
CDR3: CASSLAQGRETQYF

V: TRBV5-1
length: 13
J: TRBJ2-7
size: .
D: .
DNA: TGCGCCAGCTCGGGGGGCGGACGCTACGAGCAGTACTTC
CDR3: CASSGGGRYEQYF

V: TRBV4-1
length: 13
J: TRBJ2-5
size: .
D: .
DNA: TGCGCCAGCAGCCAAGTCCGGGTTGAGACCCAGTACTTC
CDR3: CASSQVRVETQYF

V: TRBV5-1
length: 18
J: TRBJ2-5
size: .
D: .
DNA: TGCGCCAGCAGCTCCCCTACGGGGAGGCTTCTTTCGCAAGAGACCCAGTACTTC
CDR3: CASSSPTGRLLSQETQYF

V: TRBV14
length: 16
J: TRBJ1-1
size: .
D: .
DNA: TGTGCCAGCAGCCAAGATACAAACAGGGCTGACACTGAAGCTTTCTTT
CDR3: CASSQDTNRADTEAFF

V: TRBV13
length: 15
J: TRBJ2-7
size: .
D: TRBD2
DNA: TGTGCCAGCAGCTTGGGAGGCGCGGGAGTCTACGAGCAGTACTTC
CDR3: CASSLGGAGVYEQYF

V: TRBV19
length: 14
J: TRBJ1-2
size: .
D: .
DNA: TGTGCCAGTAGTAAGCCCGGAGCTAACTATGGCTACACCTTC
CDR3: CASSKPGANYGYTF